This T cell receptor beta chain stems from a study of T cells in Graves' hyperthyroidism and ophthalmopathy. Overall study: Blood was drawn when the patient was first diagnosed and still untreated.

The CDR3 totals 18 residues. CDR1 is DFQATT and CDR2 is SNEGSKA in the germline V gene (reference sequence). V shed 3 bases, J shed 5 bases, and the junction held 13 bases outside the gene matches. Authors of the study amplified TCR beta CDR3 regions from RNA transcripts. Primed by the HTBI set, a first-round RT-PCR was run on the TCR CDR3. TCRdb re-analysed the multiplex PCR reads in MiXCR, keeping a single row per CDR3 protein. This table holds some 350,000 distinct CDR3 sequences, about 15% found once. Ophthalmopathy cases scored 3 or more on the Clinical Activity Score and 4 or more on NOSPECS grade, with duration below 3 months. Lactation, pregnancy, other autoimmune disease or uncontrolled infection led to exclusion of patients.

Sequencing input: blood. The rearrangement links TRBV20-1 to TRBJ2-1, with TRBD2 matching 13 bases. This sequence was found in an older woman with Graves' ophthalmopathy. The CDR3 nucleotides are TGCAGTGCTAGCAGGCAAACTAGCGGGAGGGCCCTCAACAATGAGCAGTTCTTC. Translated: CSASRQTSGRALNNEQFF.